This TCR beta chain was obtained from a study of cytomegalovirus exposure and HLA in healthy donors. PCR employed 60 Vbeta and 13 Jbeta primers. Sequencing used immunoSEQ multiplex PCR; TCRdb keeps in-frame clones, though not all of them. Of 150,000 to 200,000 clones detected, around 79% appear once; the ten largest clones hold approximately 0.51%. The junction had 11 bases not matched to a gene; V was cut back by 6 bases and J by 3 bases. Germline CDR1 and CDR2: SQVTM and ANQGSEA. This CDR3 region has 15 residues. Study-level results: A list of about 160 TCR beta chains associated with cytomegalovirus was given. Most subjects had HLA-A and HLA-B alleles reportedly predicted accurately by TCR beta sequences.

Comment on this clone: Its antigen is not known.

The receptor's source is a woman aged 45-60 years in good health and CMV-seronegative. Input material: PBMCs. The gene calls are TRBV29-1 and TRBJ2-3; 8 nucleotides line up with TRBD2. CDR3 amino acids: CSVANHGLATDTQYF. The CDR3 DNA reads TGCAGCGTCGCGAACCATGGACTAGCTACAGATACGCAGTATTTT.